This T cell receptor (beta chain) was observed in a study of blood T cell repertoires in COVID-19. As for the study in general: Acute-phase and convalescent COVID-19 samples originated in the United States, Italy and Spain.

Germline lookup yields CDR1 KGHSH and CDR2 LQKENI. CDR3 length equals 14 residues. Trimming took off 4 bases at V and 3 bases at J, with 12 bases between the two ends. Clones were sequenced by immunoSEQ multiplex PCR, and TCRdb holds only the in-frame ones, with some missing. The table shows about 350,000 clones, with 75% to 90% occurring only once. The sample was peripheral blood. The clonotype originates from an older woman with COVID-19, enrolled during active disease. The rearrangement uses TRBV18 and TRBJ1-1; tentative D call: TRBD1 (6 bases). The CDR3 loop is CASSLGQLYTEAFF. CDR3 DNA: TGTGCCAGCTCACTCGGACAGCTTTACACTGAAGCTTTCTTT.